A selection of T cell receptor beta chains follows, all from one sample in a study of patients with pleural tuberculosis. MiXCR, applied by TCRdb to the reads, yields one record per CDR3 protein. The sample lists around 30,000 distinct CDR3 sequences, 15% to 20% occurring once. Sequencing input: peripheral blood. These receptors were obtained from a human donor with pleural tuberculosis. CDR3s include the opening cysteine and the closing phenylalanine or tryptophan. The order of the fields is D gene, clone size, J gene, V gene, CDR3 protein, CDR3 DNA. The D gene is left open where the match is weak. Only some rows state a clone size, as once, few, many or a class for expanded clones.

>-|many|TRBJ1-3|TRBV7-2
CASSFSGGSGNTIYF
TGTGCCAGCAGCTTTTCCGGGGGCTCTGGAAACACCATATATTTT
>-|-|TRBJ2-6|TRBV5-6
CACSAKQGSGANVLTF
TGTGCCTGCAGCGCTAAACAGGGTTCCGGGGCCAACGTCCTGACTTTC
>-|many|TRBJ1-5|TRBV19
CASMGGWYVGNQPQHF
TGTGCCAGTATGGGAGGTTGGTACGTAGGCAATCAGCCCCAGCATTTT
>-|many|TRBJ1-1|TRBV6-2/TRBV6-3
CASCPWGDPTEAFF
TGTGCCAGCTGCCCTTGGGGGGATCCCACTGAAGCTTTCTTT
>-|many|TRBJ1-2|TRBV12-3/TRBV12-4
CASSFSLGYTF
TGTGCCAGCAGTTTTAGTCTCGGCTACACCTTC
>-|many|TRBJ1-1|TRBV9
CASSVEVMNTEAFF
TGTGCCAGCAGCGTAGAAGTGATGAACACTGAAGCTTTCTTT
>-|many|TRBJ2-2|TRBV5-1
CASSPGTFTGELFF
TGCGCCAGCAGCCCGGGGACTTTCACCGGGGAGCTGTTTTTT
>-|many|TRBJ1-4|TRBV7-2
CASSLVNEKLFF
TGTGCCAGCAGCTTAGTCAATGAAAAACTGTTTTTT
>-|many|TRBJ1-2|TRBV27
CASSGRGGGYTF
TGTGCCAGCAGTGGACGGGGGGGGGGCTACACCTTC
>-|many|TRBJ2-2|TRBV14
CASSQELILGGELFF
TGTGCCAGCAGCCAAGAGTTAATACTCGGCGGGGAGCTGTTTTTT
>-|-|TRBJ1-5|TRBV27
CPSVGVQPQHF
TGTCCCAGCGTGGGGGTTCAGCCCCAGCATTTT
>-|-|TRBJ2-3|TRBV30
CAWSYSQTDTQYF
TGTGCCTGGAGTTACAGCCAAACAGATACGCAGTATTTT
>-|many|TRBJ2-1|TRBV5-6
CASSLIGSSYNEQFF
TGTGCCAGCAGCCTAATAGGGAGCTCCTACAATGAGCAGTTCTTC
>-|once|TRBJ1-3|TRBV12-3/TRBV12-4
CATPTGAEYSENTIYF
TGTGCCACCCCGACAGGCGCCGAATACTCTGAAAACACCATATATTTT
>TRBD1|many|TRBJ2-2|TRBV7-3
CASSRTGPTGELFF
TGTGCCAGCAGCCGGACAGGGCCAACCGGGGAGCTGTTTTTT
>TRBD1|many|TRBJ2-7|TRBV5-4
CASSTRTGGYEQYF
TGTGCCAGCAGCACCCGGACAGGGGGCTACGAGCAGTACTTC
>-|many|TRBJ2-5|TRBV25-1
CASSSFETQYF
TGTGCCAGCAGCTCATTCGAGACCCAGTACTTC
>-|many|TRBJ2-4|TRBV7-6
CASSQPLAEGGNIQYF
TGTGCCAGCAGCCAACCTCTAGCGGAGGGGGGAAACATTCAGTACTTC
>TRBD1|many|TRBJ1-4|TRBV4-3
CASSQDVKGAVGSEKLFF
TGCGCCAGCAGCCAAGATGTTAAGGGGGCGGTCGGCTCCGAAAAACTGTTTTTT
>-|many|TRBJ2-1|TRBV19
CASSKGTSDYFYNEQFF
TGTGCCAGTAGTAAGGGGACCTCGGATTATTTCTACAATGAGCAGTTCTTC
>-|many|TRBJ1-1|TRBV29-1
CSVELNKPRGTEAFF
TGCAGCGTTGAATTGAATAAGCCTCGGGGCACTGAAGCTTTCTTT
>-|many|TRBJ1-2|TRBV28
CASSSWGYGYTF
TGTGCCAGCAGTTCTTGGGGTTATGGCTACACCTTC
>-|many|TRBJ1-1|TRBV28
CAGRPSLGAPLNTEAFF
TGTGCCGGTCGGCCGAGTTTAGGGGCCCCACTGAACACTGAAGCTTTCTTT
>-|many|TRBJ1-4|TRBV4-2
CASSQEGQTREKLFF
TGTGCCAGCAGCCAAGAGGGGCAGACCCGTGAAAAACTGTTTTTT
>-|-|TRBJ1-5|TRBV27
CASRDGQPQHF
TGTGCCAGCAGAGATGGTCAGCCCCAGCATTTT
>TRBD2|-|TRBJ2-7|TRBV5-1
CASSLADKAYEQYF
TGCGCCAGCAGCCTAGCGGATAAGGCCTACGAGCAGTACTTC
>-|many|TRBJ2-5|TRBV18
CASSPDSSQETQYF
TGTGCCAGCTCACCGGACAGCTCTCAAGAGACCCAGTACTTC
>-|many|TRBJ2-1|TRBV11-2
CASSLDLPAYNEQFF
TGTGCCAGCAGCTTAGATCTACCAGCCTACAATGAGCAGTTCTTC
>TRBD2|many|TRBJ2-1|TRBV7-9
CASSRGLADGYEQFF
TGTGCCAGCAGCAGGGGACTAGCGGACGGGTATGAGCAGTTCTTC
>-|many|TRBJ2-1|TRBV7-9
CASSLSLTGILSEQFF
TGTGCCAGCAGCTTGAGTCTTACAGGGATCCTTAGTGAGCAGTTCTTC
>TRBD1|many|TRBJ1-3|TRBV7-6
CASSAGQGDYGTIYF
TGTGCCAGCAGCGCAGGACAGGGGGATTACGGCACCATATATTTT
>-|many|TRBJ1-1|TRBV5-1
CASSLPSGRPEAFF
TGCGCCAGCAGCTTGCCCTCCGGGAGACCTGAAGCTTTCTTT
>-|-|TRBJ2-7|TRBV5-1
CAISLYPPRRTGGSHEQYF
TGCGCCATCAGCTTGTACCCCCCCCGGCGGACAGGAGGGTCCCACGAGCAGTACTTC
>-|many|TRBJ1-5|TRBV10-3
CAISELGSLSAQPQHF
TGTGCCATCAGTGAGTTAGGTTCTCTCAGTGCCCAGCCCCAGCATTTT
>TRBD1|many|TRBJ2-7|TRBV6-1
CVSTGGTGSLDYF
TGTGTTTCCACGGGCGGGACAGGCTCTTTAGATTACTTC
>TRBD2|many|TRBJ2-3|TRBV7-2
CASSPGLAGVSTDTQYF
TGTGCCAGCAGCCCTGGACTAGCGGGGGTGAGCACAGATACGCAGTATTTT
>-|-|TRBJ1-4|TRBV2
CASSERVRVGEKLFF
TGTGCCAGCAGCGAACGAGTTAGGGTTGGAGAAAAACTGTTTTTT
>-|many|TRBJ2-4|TRBV4-2
CASSQGDIQYF
TGTGCCAGCAGCCAGGGGGACATTCAGTACTTC
>-|many|TRBJ1-1|TRBV2
CASSAQPYTEAFF
TGTGCCAGCAGTGCTCAACCGTACACTGAAGCTTTCTTT
>-|many|TRBJ2-7|TRBV2
CASSPVDGPYEQYF
TGTGCCAGCAGTCCGGTCGATGGGCCCTACGAGCAGTACTTC
>-|many|TRBJ1-1|TRBV5-1
CASSMDLNTEAFF
TGCGCCAGCAGCATGGATTTGAACACTGAAGCTTTCTTT
>TRBD1|many|TRBJ1-2|TRBV29-1
CSVTTGGTDGYTF
TGCAGCGTCACGACAGGGGGCACGGATGGCTACACCTTC
>-|-|TRBJ2-2|TRBV5-1
CASGNRNAGELFF
TGCGCCAGCGGCAATCGAAACGCCGGGGAGCTGTTTTTT
>TRBD2|-|TRBJ2-5|TRBV24-1
CATSEVGRQTQYF
TGTGCCACCAGTGAAGTCGGGAGGCAGACCCAGTACTTC
>-|many|TRBJ1-1|TRBV2
CASSRGESTEAFF
TGTGCCAGCAGTAGGGGGGAGAGCACTGAAGCTTTCTTT
>-|-|TRBJ2-5|TRBV7-2
CASSRLSTETQYF
TGTGCCAGCAGCCGATTAAGCACAGAGACCCAGTACTTC
>-|medium-sized|TRBJ1-5|TRBV6-1
CASGAGLGNQPQHF
TGTGCCAGCGGCGCAGGCTTGGGCAATCAGCCCCAGCATTTT